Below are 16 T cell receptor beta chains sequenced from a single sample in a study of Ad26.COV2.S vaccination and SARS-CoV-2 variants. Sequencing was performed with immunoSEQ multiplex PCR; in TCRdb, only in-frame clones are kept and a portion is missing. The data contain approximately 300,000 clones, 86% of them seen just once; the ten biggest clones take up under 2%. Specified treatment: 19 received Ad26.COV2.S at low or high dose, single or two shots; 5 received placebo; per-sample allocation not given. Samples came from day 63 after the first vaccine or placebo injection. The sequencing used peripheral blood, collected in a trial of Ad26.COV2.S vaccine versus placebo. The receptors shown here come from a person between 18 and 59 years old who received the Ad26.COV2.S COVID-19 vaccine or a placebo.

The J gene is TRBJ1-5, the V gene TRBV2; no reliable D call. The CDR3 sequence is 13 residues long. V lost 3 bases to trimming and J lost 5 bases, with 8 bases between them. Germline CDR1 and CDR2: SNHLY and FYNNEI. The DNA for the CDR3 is TGTGCCAGCAGTGACGGAAGATATCAGCCCCAGCATTTT. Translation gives CASSDGRYQPQHF.

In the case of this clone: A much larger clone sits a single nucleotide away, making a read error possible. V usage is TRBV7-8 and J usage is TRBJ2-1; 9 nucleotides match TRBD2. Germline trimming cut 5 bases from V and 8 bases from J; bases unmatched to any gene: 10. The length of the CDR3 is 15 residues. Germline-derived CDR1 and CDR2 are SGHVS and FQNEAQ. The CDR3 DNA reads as TGTGCCAGCAGCCCGCACGGGGCGGGGGGGGATGAGCAGTTCTTC. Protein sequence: CASSPHGAGGDEQFF.

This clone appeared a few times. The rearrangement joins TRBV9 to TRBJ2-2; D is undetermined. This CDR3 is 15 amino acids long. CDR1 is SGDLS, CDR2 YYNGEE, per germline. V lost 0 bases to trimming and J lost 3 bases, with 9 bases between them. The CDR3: CASSVESSHTGELFF. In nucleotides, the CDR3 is TGTGCCAGCAGCGTAGAAAGTTCCCACACCGGGGAGCTGTTTTTT.

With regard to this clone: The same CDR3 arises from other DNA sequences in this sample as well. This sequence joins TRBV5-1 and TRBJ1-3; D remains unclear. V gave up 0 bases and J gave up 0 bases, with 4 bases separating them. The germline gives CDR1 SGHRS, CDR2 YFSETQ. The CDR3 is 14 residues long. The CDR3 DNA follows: TGCGCCAGCAGCTTGGACAGCTCTGGAAACACCATATATTTT. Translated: CASSLDSSGNTIYF.

DNA of the CDR3: TGTGCCAGCAGTGATCCCGGGATTCGAAGCTACGAGCAGTACTTC. Encoded protein: CASSDPGIRSYEQYF. The V call is TRBV2, the J call TRBJ2-7; the D gene is possibly TRBD2 (5 bases). Trimming left V 3 bases short and J 3 bases short, with 15 bases between. Looked up from germline, CDR1 is SNHLY and CDR2 is FYNNEI. The CDR3 has 15 amino acids.

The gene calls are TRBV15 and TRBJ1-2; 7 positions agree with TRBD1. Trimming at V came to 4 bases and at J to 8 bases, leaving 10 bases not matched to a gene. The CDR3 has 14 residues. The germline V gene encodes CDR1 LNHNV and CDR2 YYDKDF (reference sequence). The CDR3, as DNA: TGTGCCACCAGCACGCGACGGACAGGTGTCGGCTACACCTTC. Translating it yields CATSTRRTGVGYTF.

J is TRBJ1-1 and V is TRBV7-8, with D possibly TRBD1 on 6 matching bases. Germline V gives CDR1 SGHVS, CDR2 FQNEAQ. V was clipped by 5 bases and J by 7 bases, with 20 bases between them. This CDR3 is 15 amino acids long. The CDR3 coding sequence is TGTGCCAGCAGCCTACTGTTCGGGACAACTATTGAAGCTTTCTTT. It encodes CASSLLFGTTIEAFF.

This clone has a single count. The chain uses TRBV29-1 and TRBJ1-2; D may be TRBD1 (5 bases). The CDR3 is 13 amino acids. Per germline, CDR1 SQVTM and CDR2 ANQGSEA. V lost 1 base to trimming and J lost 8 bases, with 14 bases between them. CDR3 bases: TGCAGCGTTGAAGGGACGGCGGGGGGAGGCTACACCTTC. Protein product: CSVEGTAGGGYTF.

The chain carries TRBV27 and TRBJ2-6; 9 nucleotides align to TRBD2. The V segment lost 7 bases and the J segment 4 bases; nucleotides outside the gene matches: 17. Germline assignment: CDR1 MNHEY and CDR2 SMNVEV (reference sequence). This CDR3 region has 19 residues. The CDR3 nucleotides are TGTGCCAGCAAGGAGGTTGGCGGGGGGGCCATCCTCGGGGCCAACGTCCTGACTTTC. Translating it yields CASKEVGGGAILGANVLTF.

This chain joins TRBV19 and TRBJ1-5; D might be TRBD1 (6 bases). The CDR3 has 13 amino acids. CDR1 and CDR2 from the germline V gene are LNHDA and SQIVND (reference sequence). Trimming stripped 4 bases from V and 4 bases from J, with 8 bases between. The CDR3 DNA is TGTGCCAGTAGTACACAGGGTAATCAGCCCCAGCATTTT. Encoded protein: CASSTQGNQPQHF.

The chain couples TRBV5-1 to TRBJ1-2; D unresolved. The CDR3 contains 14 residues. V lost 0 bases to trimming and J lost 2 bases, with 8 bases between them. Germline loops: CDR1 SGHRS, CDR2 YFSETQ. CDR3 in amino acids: CASSLGDLNYGYTF. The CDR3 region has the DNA TGCGCCAGCAGCTTGGGCGACCTAAACTATGGCTACACCTTC.

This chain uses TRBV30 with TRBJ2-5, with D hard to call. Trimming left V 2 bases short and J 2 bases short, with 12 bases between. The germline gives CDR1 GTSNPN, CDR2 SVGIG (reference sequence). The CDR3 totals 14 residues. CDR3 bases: TGTGCCTGGAGTAAAGGGAAAACACAAGAGACCCAGTACTTC. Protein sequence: CAWSKGKTQETQYF.

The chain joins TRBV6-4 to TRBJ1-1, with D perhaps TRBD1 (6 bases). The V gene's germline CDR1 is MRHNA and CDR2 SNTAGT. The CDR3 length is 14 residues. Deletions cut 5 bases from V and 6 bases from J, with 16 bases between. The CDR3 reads CASSTHSGVAEAFF. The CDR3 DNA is TGTGCCAGCAGTACTCATTCAGGGGTCGCTGAAGCTTTCTTT.

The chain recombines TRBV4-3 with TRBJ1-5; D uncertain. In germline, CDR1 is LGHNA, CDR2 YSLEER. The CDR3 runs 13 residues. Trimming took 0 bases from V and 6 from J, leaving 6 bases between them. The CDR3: CASSQEWGQPQHF. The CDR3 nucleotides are TGCGCCAGCAGCCAAGAATGGGGTCAGCCCCAGCATTTT.

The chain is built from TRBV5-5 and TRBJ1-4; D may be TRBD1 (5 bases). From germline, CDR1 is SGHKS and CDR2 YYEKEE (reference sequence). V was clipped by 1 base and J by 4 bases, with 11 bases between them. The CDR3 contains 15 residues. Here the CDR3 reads CASSLLGDYNEKLFF. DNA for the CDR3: TGTGCCAGCAGCTTGTTGGGGGATTATAATGAAAAACTGTTTTTT.

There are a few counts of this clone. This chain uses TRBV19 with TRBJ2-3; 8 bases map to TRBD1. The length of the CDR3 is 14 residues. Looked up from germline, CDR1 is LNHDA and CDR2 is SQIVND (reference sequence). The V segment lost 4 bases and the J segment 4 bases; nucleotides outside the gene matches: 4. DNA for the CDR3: TGTGCCAGTAGTAAAGGACAGGGCTCAGATACGCAGTATTTT. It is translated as CASSKGQGSDTQYF.